The 3 T cell receptor beta chains below were found in one sample sequenced in a study of blood T cell repertoires in COVID-19. Using immunoSEQ multiplex PCR, the repertoire was profiled, and TCRdb retains in-frame clones only, with some absent. The sample yields around 130,000 clones, around 86% seen once. Sequencing input: peripheral blood. These receptors all stem from a man aged 40-50 years with active or convalescent COVID-19.

V and J are TRBV14 and TRBJ1-6; D perhaps matches TRBD1 (6 bases). Germline V gives CDR1 SGHDN, CDR2 FVKESK. Trimming removed 1 base at V and 7 bases at J, with 11 bases between. The CDR3 sequence is 15 residues long. The CDR3 reads CASSQVPGGNSPLHF. The CDR3 nucleotides are TGTGCCAGCAGCCAAGTCCCTGGGGGCAATTCACCCCTCCACTTT.

This rearrangement joins TRBV19 to TRBJ2-2, with 8 bases lining up with TRBD1. The CDR3 has 16 residues. Germline CDR1 is LNHDA and CDR2 is SQIVND (reference sequence). V was clipped by 7 bases and J by 5 bases; unmatched bases: 12. CDR3 in amino acids: CASNTLPGGRTGELFF. In DNA, the CDR3 is TGTGCCAGTAACACCCTCCCAGGGGGCAGGACCGGGGAGCTGTTTTTT.

About this clone itself: The conserved phenylalanine or tryptophan normally closing the CDR3 is absent here, so this likely arose from a read error. It is unclear where the CDR3 begins or ends on the DNA, so no DNA is shown, and the CDR3 is as TCRdb lists it. V gene TRBV29-1 combines with J gene TRBJ2-7; the DNA was not compared with TRBD1, the D call given in the table. The CDR3 is 11 amino acids in total, end residues counted. In germline, CDR1 is SQVTM, CDR2 ANQGSEA. The CDR3 region is CSITLGQLLIL.